This TCR beta chain was obtained from a study of blood T cell repertoires in COVID-19. Study background: The study drew acute and convalescent COVID-19 samples from the United States, Italy and Spain. PBMCs, B-cell-depleted T cells, or T cells provided the cDNA or gDNA that made up the material.

Per germline, CDR1 LGHNT and CDR2 FRNRAP. There are 13 residues in the CDR3. V lost 2 bases, J lost 0 bases, and 5 bases lay in between. In the original workflow: Amplification of reference gene primers provided the estimated nucleated cell counts. The data were produced by immunoSEQ multiplex PCR, yet TCRdb's version contains in-frame clones alone and is incomplete. From that table come the V and J calls and clone size; the DNA was used to work out D and trimming. The data show about 180,000 clones, 87% seen once. The sample consisted of peripheral blood. The receptor's source is a woman in her seventies with COVID-19, enrolled during active disease. The chain is built from TRBV12-5 and TRBJ2-7, with D unresolved. The CDR3 DNA reads as TGTGCTAGTGGTTTGCCTATCTCCTACGAGCAGTACTTC. Its translation is CASGLPISYEQYF. Variable domain in full (rest from reference TRBV12-5 and TRBJ2-7): DARVTQTPRHKVTEMGQEVTMRCQPILGHNTVFWYRQTMMQGLELLAYFRNRAPLDDSGMPKDRFSAEMPDATLATLKIQPSEPRDSAVYFCASGLPISYEQYFGPGTRLTVT.